Listed here are 25 T cell receptor beta chains from one sample, sequenced in a study of Tregs in tolerant kidney transplant recipients. The nonmyeloablative bone marrow transplants came from related graft donors, with transient mixed chimerism. Data came from immunoSEQ multiplex PCR; TCRdb stores just in-frame clones and leaves some out. Of about 50,000 clones listed, more than 70% were seen once; the top ten hold about 16%. The sequencing here drew on CD8+ T cells from blood (PBMCs), taken 12 months after the transplant. Source of these receptors: a human patient who received a combined kidney and bone marrow transplant. Some T cells here may be from the graft donor.

The chain joins TRBV19 to TRBJ2-1; TRBD1 might be the D (7 bases). CDR3 length: 20 residues. Germline CDR1 LNHDA, CDR2 SQIVND (reference sequence). Trimming pared 7 bases from V and 4 bases from J, leaving 32 bases between. This chain's CDR3 is CASTMRDRALGRPGYNEQFF. The CDR3 DNA is TGTGCCAGTACAATGCGGGACAGAGCCCTGGGTCGCCCTGGATACAATGAGCAGTTCTTC.

The chain recombines TRBV7-2 with TRBJ2-7; D unclear. CDR1 and CDR2 from the germline V gene are SGHTA and FQGNSA. V was trimmed by 5 bases and J by 2 bases, leaving 10 bases between them. This CDR3 comprises 13 residues. CDR3: CASSPAEAYEQYF. The CDR3 DNA sequence: TGTGCCAGCAGCCCCGCAGAAGCCTACGAGCAGTACTTC. Supplemented by reference TRBV7-2 and TRBJ2-7, the full variable domain reads GAGVSQSPSNKVTEKGKDVELRCDPISGHTALYWYRQSLGQGLEFLIYFQGNSAPDKSGLPSDRFSAERTGGSVSTLTIQRTQQEDSAVYLCASSPAEAYEQYFGPGTRLTVT.

The V and J genes are TRBV27 and TRBJ2-7; 11 bases are shared with TRBD2. V gave up 6 bases and J gave up 4 bases; unmatched junction bases: 8. Germline lookup yields CDR1 MNHEY and CDR2 SMNVEV (reference sequence). The CDR3 is 15 amino acids. The CDR3 region has the DNA TGTGCCAGCAGCTACGGGACTAGCGGATTATACGAGCAGTACTTC. Amino acid sequence: CASSYGTSGLYEQYF.

The chain combines TRBV4-3 with TRBJ2-5, with D tentatively TRBD2 (6 bases). The germline V gene encodes CDR1 LGHNA and CDR2 YSLEER. The CDR3 covers 16 residues. Trimming stripped 1 base from V and 4 bases from J, with 16 bases between. This CDR3 reads CASSQGWGVVGETQYF. The CDR3 bases are TGCGCCAGCAGCCAAGGATGGGGGGTCGTCGGAGAGACCCAGTACTTC.

As regards this clone: A junction boundary mismatches the germline segment, possibly from a read error. Other DNA sequences in this specimen translate into the identical CDR3. The chain employs TRBV14 and TRBJ1-6, with D perhaps TRBD1 (6 bases). The CDR3 loop spans 16 amino acids. Germline V lookup: CDR1 SGHDN, CDR2 FVKESK. The CDR3 DNA sequence: TGTGCCAGCAGCCATGGGACACGGGATTATAATTCCCCCCTCCACTTT. It translates to CASSHGTRDYNSPLHF.

The chain recombines TRBV6-5 with TRBJ2-1, with D maybe TRBD2 (6 bases). Germline V gene sequence: CDR1 MNHEY, CDR2 SVGAGI. With 6 bases removed from V and 3 bases from J, the gap between germline ends came to 12 bases. This CDR3 is built from 14 residues. For the CDR3, the DNA is TGTGCCAGCAGCTACGGAGGGGACTACAATGAGCAGTTCTTC. It specifies CASSYGGDYNEQFF.

This rearrangement joins TRBV13 to TRBJ2-1, with TRBD1 identical over 8 bases. After removal of 5 bases from V and 9 bases from J, the junction contained 9 bases not matched to a gene. The germline CDR1 and CDR2 sequences are PRHDT and FYEKMQ (reference sequence). The CDR3 runs 14 residues. The chain's CDR3 is CASSIRTGKVEQFF. In DNA form, the CDR3 reads TGTGCCAGCAGCATCCGGACAGGGAAGGTTGAGCAGTTCTTC. The whole variable domain, remainder taken from reference TRBV13 and TRBJ2-1, is AAGVIQSPRHLIKEKRETATLKCYPIPRHDTVYWYQQGPGQDPQFLISFYEKMQSDKGSIPDRFSAQQFSDYHSELNMSSLELGDSALYFCASSIRTGKVEQFFGPGTRLTVL.

This rearrangement joins TRBV4-1 to TRBJ1-2, with D tentatively TRBD1 (6 bases). The germline CDR1 and CDR2 sequences are MGHRA and YSYEKL. The V and J ends lost 1 base and 8 bases respectively, with 17 bases between them. The CDR3 is 15 amino acids. CDR3 sequence: CASSQVRGGAGGYTF. CDR3 bases: TGCGCCAGCAGCCAAGTGCGTGGGGGGGCGGGGGGCTACACCTTC.

The genes are TRBV19 and TRBJ1-1; 9 bases agree with TRBD1. This CDR3 has 16 amino acids. Germline lookup yields CDR1 LNHDA and CDR2 SQIVND (reference sequence). V shed 3 bases, J shed 1 base, and the junction held 6 bases outside the gene matches. CDR3 DNA: TGTGCCAGTAGTATGGGACAGGGCCCATGGAACACTGAAGCTTTCTTT. This sequence encodes CASSMGQGPWNTEAFF.

The V and J genes are TRBV7-9 and TRBJ2-7, with D unresolved. Per the germline V gene, CDR1 is SEHNR and CDR2 is FQNEAQ (reference sequence). Trimming pared 6 bases from V and 3 bases from J, leaving 12 bases between. The CDR3 runs 13 residues. The CDR3 region has the DNA TGTGCCAGCAGTTCCTACCGGAGCTACGAGCAGTACTTC. Translating gives CASSSYRSYEQYF. The variable domain in full, completed from reference TRBV7-9 and TRBJ2-7, reads DTGVSQNPRHKITKRGQNVTFRCDPISEHNRLYWYRQTLGQGPEFLTYFQNEAQLEKSRLLSDRFSAERPKGSFSTLEIQRTEQGDSAMYLCASSSYRSYEQYFGPGTRLTVT.

J is TRBJ1-5 and V is TRBV25-1; D remains unclear. Germline-derived CDR1 and CDR2 are MGHDK and SYGVNS. The CDR3 contains 14 residues. Trimming pared 3 bases from V and 2 bases from J, leaving 8 bases between. This chain's CDR3 is CASSDRGGNQPQHF. The CDR3 region has the DNA TGTGCCAGCAGTGACCGGGGAGGCAATCAGCCCCAGCATTTT.

The V and J genes are TRBV5-6 and TRBJ1-1; tentatively, D is TRBD1 (6 bases). V lost 3 bases, J lost 0 bases, and 15 bases lay in between. Germline CDR1 reads SGHDT; CDR2 reads YYEEEE. The CDR3 is made up of 16 amino acids. The CDR3 loop reads CASSSSGATLNTEAFF. CDR3 bases: TGTGCCAGCAGCTCGTCAGGGGCGACATTGAACACTGAAGCTTTCTTT.

As regards this clone: This CDR3 is also generated by other DNA sequences in the sample. The chain is built from TRBV2 and TRBJ2-7; D may be TRBD2 (6 bases). Germline-derived CDR1 and CDR2 are SNHLY and FYNNEI. V gave up 10 bases and J gave up 7 bases, with 26 bases separating them. The CDR3 is 15 amino acids. The CDR3 DNA is TGTGCCACCAATTCACCGGGGGACCGGCCCCATGAGCAGTACTTC. As protein: CATNSPGDRPHEQYF.

Worth noting for this clone: This specimen includes other DNA sequences encoding the same CDR3. This sequence joins TRBV7-2 and TRBJ2-3; no definite D call. In germline, CDR1 is SGHTA, CDR2 FQGNSA. Trimming took 2 bases from V and 4 from J, leaving 7 bases between them. This CDR3 has 13 amino acids. CDR3 region: CASSLIEADTQYF. As DNA, the CDR3 is TGTGCCAGCAGCTTAATCGAGGCAGATACGCAGTATTTT.

The rearrangement links TRBV27 to TRBJ2-3, with D possibly matching TRBD1 (6 bases). Deletions cut 3 bases from V and 3 bases from J, with 13 bases between. This CDR3 has 15 amino acids. Germline lookup yields CDR1 MNHEY and CDR2 SMNVEV (reference sequence). CDR3 residues: CASSFIQGYTDTQYF. DNA for the CDR3: TGTGCCAGCAGTTTTATACAGGGTTATACAGATACGCAGTATTTT.

The V gene is TRBV14, the J gene TRBJ2-3; 12 bases line up with TRBD2. CDR1 and CDR2 (germline): SGHDN, FVKESK. After removal of 4 bases from V and 3 bases from J, the junction contained 8 bases not matched to a gene. The CDR3 has 17 amino acids. The CDR3 loop is CASSPRVGTSGTDTQYF. In DNA, the CDR3 is TGTGCCAGCAGCCCCCGCGTGGGGACTAGCGGGACAGATACGCAGTATTTT.

The chain combines TRBV6-5 with TRBJ2-5; 9 bases match TRBD1. This CDR3 spans 14 amino acids. Germline CDR1 and CDR2: MNHEY and SVGAGI. Trimming took 10 bases from V and 7 from J; bases not matched to a gene: 13. The CDR3 DNA reads as TGTGCCACGAGTCGAACAGGGGGCGTGGGGACCCAGTACTTC. This sequence encodes CATSRTGGVGTQYF.

The genes are TRBV6-5 and TRBJ2-2; TRBD2 is a possible D gene (6 bases). The CDR3 extends over 15 amino acids. The germline V gene encodes CDR1 MNHEY and CDR2 SVGAGI. V lost 0 bases and J 6 bases, leaving 11 bases between the germline ends. The CDR3 coding sequence is TGTGCCAGCAGTTACTCGATAGGAGGGGCCGGGGAGCTGTTTTTT. It translates to CASSYSIGGAGELFF.

Only one count was recorded for this clone. CDR3 protein: CSATGLAGGPSADTQYF. CDR3 in DNA: TGCAGCGCCACCGGACTAGCGGGGGGGCCATCGGCAGATACGCAGTATTTT. The chain recombines TRBV29-1 with TRBJ2-3; 15 bases fit TRBD2. Germline values: CDR1 SQVTM, CDR2 ANQGSEA. V lost 7 bases to trimming and J lost 4 bases; unmatched junction nucleotides: 12. The CDR3 length is 17 residues.

This chain links TRBV7-3 with TRBJ2-7, with 9 bases identical to TRBD1. This CDR3 is built from 16 residues. Germline CDR1 is SGHTA and CDR2 is FQGTGA. V shed 7 bases and J 6 bases; nucleotides not matched to a gene: 16. The CDR3 loop is CASIGLVFGQGSEQYF. In nucleotides, the CDR3 is TGTGCCAGCATCGGTCTGGTGTTTGGACAGGGGAGCGAGCAGTACTTC.

This clone turned up a few times. The chain has TRBV27 and TRBJ2-7; 7 bases are shared with TRBD1. V shed 3 bases and J 1 base; nucleotides not matched to a gene: 3. Per the germline V gene, CDR1 is MNHEY and CDR2 is SMNVEV (reference sequence). This CDR3 comprises 14 residues. In DNA form, the CDR3 reads TGTGCCAGCAGTTTGGCCAGGGGGTCCTACGAGCAGTACTTC. Protein product: CASSLARGSYEQYF.

The chain links TRBV30 to TRBJ1-1, with unresolved D. Per germline, CDR1 GTSNPN and CDR2 SVGIG (reference sequence). This CDR3 is 11 amino acids long. Between the trimmed V and J ends, which lost 3 bases and 4 bases, there was a span of 6 bases. This CDR3 is CAWSPVTEAFF. CDR3 in DNA: TGTGCCTGGAGCCCCGTCACTGAAGCTTTCTTT.

The chain carries TRBV2 and TRBJ2-2, with a possible D match to TRBD2 (7 bases). CDR1 and CDR2 from the germline V gene are SNHLY and FYNNEI. There are 15 residues in the CDR3. Trimming shortened V by 8 bases and J by 2 bases, and 15 bases separated the two germline ends. This CDR3 is CASPRGGGNTGELFF. The CDR3, as DNA: TGTGCCAGCCCGAGGGGAGGGGGAAACACCGGGGAGCTGTTTTTT.

V is TRBV28 and J is TRBJ2-5; D is ambiguous. The V gene's germline CDR1 is MDHEN and CDR2 SYDVKM. CDR3 length: 11 residues. The V end lost 6 bases, the J end lost 1 base, and 3 bases lay between the germline ends. The CDR3 is CASRRQETQYF. Written as DNA, the CDR3 is TGTGCCAGCAGGCGCCAAGAGACCCAGTACTTC.

This chain links TRBV2 with TRBJ1-1, with TRBD1 matching over 7 bases. The CDR3 spans 15 residues. Per the germline V gene, CDR1 is SNHLY and CDR2 is FYNNEI. With 6 bases clipped from V and 0 bases from J, the junction kept 7 bases outside the gene matches. CDR3 loop: CASRTSGTVNTEAFF. In DNA form, the CDR3 reads TGTGCCAGCAGGACCTCCGGGACAGTGAACACTGAAGCTTTCTTT.